This T cell receptor beta chain was recorded in a study of T-cell memory formation after mild COVID-19. The overall study: Clustering of TCRs was largely donor specific.

Trimming left V 4 bases short and J 8 bases short, with 15 bases between. Germline V lookup: CDR1 SNHLY, CDR2 FYNNEI. This CDR3 contains 13 residues. UMIs and sample barcodes were carried by the TCR alpha and TCR beta cDNA libraries that 5'RACE produced using constant-segment primers. TCRdb used MiXCR to reprocess the 5' RACE reads, holding one entry per CDR3 protein. The repertoire holds about 170,000 distinct CDR3 sequences, with 10% to 15% as singletons. The rearrangement joins TRBV2 to TRBJ2-7, with D maybe TRBD2 (5 bases). The TCR originated in a man younger than 35 who had mild COVID-19 (a few samples of this study predate the infection). Cell type and time point are not known. Source material: PBMCs or a T cell subset sorted from them (not recorded which). The CDR3 spells CASSGKRVLKQYV. The CDR3 region has the DNA TGTGCCAGCAGTGGCAAGAGGGTCCTGAAGCAGTACGTC.